Reported below is one TCR beta chain. This sample was included in a study of T cell changes during pregnancy in multiple sclerosis. The CDR3 is 13 residues long. Trimming removed 5 bases at V and 7 bases at J, with 12 bases between. Per the germline V gene, CDR1 is SGHTA and CDR2 is FQGNSA. Repertoires were generated with immunoSEQ multiplex PCR, while TCRdb's copy carries only in-frame clones and drops some. This sample yields around 30,000 clones, of which around 94% are seen a single time; 4.5% to 7% belongs to the top ten. The sample in question was CD8+ T cells from peripheral blood mononuclear cells, obtained before pregnancy. This chain uses TRBV7-2 with TRBJ1-5, with D hard to call. The clonotype comes from a female donor with multiple sclerosis, enrolled in a pregnancy study. CDR3 residues: CASSLEAPQPQHF. The CDR3 coding sequence is TGTGCCAGCAGCCTGGAGGCCCCACAGCCCCAGCATTTT.